The TCR beta chain under discussion was sequenced for a study of T-cell memory formation after mild COVID-19. Study outcomes and limitations: Contracting CD4+ clones were located mainly in CM and EM, and CD8+ clones in EMRA.

TCRdb re-called the 5' RACE reads with MiXCR, one entry per CDR3 protein. The data contain roughly 450,000 distinct CDR3 sequences, roughly 20% of them seen just once; the ten biggest clones take up about 12%. This clonotype was seen repeatedly, ten times or more. Antigen unknown. The V end was cut by 4 bases, the J end by 9 bases, with 13 bases between. This CDR3 is 13 amino acids long. The germline gives CDR1 SGHAT, CDR2 FQNNGV. The genes are TRBV11-2 and TRBJ2-1, with D unclear. This receptor was taken from an adult woman who had mild COVID-19 (a few samples of this study predate the infection). Cell type and time point are not known. Sequenced material: PBMCs or a T cell subset sorted from them (not recorded which). CDR3 coding DNA: TGTGCCAGCAGCTCCCTGGACCTTACTGAGCAGTTCTTC. Translating gives CASSSLDLTEQFF.